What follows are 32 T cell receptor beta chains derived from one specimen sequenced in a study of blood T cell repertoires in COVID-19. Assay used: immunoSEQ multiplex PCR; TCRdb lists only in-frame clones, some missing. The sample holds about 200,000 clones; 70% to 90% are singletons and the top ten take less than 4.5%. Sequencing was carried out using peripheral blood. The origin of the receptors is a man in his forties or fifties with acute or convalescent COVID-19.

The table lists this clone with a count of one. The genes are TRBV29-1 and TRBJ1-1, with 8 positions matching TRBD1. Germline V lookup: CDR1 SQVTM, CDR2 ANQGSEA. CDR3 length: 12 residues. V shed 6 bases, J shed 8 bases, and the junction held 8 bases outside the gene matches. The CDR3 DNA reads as TGCAGCGTGAATATCCGGGACAGGGAAGCTTTCTTT. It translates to CSVNIRDREAFF.

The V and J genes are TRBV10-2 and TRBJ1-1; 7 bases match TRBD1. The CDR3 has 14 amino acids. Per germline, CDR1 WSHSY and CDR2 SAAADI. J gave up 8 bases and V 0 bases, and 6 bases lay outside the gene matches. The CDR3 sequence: CASSESTRDREAFF. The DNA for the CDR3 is TGCGCCAGCAGTGAGTCGACTAGGGACAGAGAAGCTTTCTTT.

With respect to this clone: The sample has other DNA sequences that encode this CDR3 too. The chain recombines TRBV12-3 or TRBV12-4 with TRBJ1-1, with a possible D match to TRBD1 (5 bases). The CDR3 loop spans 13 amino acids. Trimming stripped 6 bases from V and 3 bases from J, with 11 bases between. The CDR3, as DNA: TGTGCCAGCAGCTTGCTCAGGGACACTGAAGCTTTCTTT. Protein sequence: CASSLLRDTEAFF.

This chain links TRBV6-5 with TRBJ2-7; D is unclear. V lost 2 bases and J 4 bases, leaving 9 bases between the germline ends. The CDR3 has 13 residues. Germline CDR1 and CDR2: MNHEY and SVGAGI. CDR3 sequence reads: CASSYTDVYEQYF. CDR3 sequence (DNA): TGTGCCAGCAGTTACACAGACGTTTACGAGCAGTACTTC.

For the CDR3, the DNA is TGTGCCAGCAGCTTAAATGCACAGAACGGTGAGCAGTTCTTC. Amino acid sequence: CASSLNAQNGEQFF. The rearrangement links TRBV5-8 to TRBJ2-1; no firm D call. The CDR3 loop spans 14 amino acids. The ends were cut back, 2 bases at V and 9 bases at J, with 15 bases in the middle. Germline lookup yields CDR1 SGHTS and CDR2 YDEGEE.

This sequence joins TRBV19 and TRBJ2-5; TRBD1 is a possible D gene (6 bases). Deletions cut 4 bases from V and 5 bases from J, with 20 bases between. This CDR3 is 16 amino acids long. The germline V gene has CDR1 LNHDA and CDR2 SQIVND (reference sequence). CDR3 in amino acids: CASSKAGVYMGETQYF. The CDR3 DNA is TGTGCCAGTAGTAAGGCAGGGGTTTATATGGGGGAGACCCAGTACTTC.

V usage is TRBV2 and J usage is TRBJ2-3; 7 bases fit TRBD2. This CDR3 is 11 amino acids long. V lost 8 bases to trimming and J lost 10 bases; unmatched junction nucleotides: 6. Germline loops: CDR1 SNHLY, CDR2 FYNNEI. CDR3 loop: CASVSGVAQYF. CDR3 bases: TGTGCCAGCGTGAGCGGGGTGGCGCAGTATTTT. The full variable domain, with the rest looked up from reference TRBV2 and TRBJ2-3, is EPEVTQTPSHQVTQMGQEVILRCVPISNHLYFYWYRQILGQKVEFLVSFYNNEISEKSEIFDDQFSVERPDGSNFTLKIRSTKLEDSAMYFCASVSGVAQYFGPGTRLTVL.

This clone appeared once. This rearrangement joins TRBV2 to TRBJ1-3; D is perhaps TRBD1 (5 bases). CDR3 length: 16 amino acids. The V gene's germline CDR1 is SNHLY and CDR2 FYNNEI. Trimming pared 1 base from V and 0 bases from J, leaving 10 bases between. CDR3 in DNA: TGTGCCAGCAGTGAAGTAACGGGGGACTCTGGAAACACCATATATTTT. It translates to CASSEVTGDSGNTIYF.

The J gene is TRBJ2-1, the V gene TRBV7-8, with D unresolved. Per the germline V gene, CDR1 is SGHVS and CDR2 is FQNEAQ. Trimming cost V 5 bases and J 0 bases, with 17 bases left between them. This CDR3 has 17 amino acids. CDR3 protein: CASSPLAVGFSYNEQFF. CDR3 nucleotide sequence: TGTGCCAGCAGCCCCCTGGCGGTCGGCTTCTCCTACAATGAGCAGTTCTTC.

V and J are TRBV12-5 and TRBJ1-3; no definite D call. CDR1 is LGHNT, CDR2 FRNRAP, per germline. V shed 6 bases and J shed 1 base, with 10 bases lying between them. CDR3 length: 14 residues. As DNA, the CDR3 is TGTGCTAGTGGCCCCCCCGTGTCTGGAAACACCATATATTTT. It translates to CASGPPVSGNTIYF.

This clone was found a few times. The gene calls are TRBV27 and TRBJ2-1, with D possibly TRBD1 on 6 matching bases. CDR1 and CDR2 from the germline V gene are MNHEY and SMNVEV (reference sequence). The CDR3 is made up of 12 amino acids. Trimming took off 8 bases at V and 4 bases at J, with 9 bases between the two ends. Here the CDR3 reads CASGGIYNEQFF. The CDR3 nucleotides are TGTGCCAGCGGGGGCATATACAATGAGCAGTTCTTC.

The CDR3 spells CASSPRQSSYEQYF. The CDR3 coding sequence is TGTGCCAGCAGCCCCAGACAGAGCTCCTACGAGCAGTACTTC. The V gene is TRBV3-1 (or the pseudogene TRBV3-2), the J gene TRBJ2-7, with D tentatively TRBD1 (5 bases). The germline V and J ends were trimmed by 4 bases and 0 bases, with 10 bases remaining between them. The CDR3 length is 14 residues. CDR1 and CDR2 from the germline V gene are LGHDT and YNNKEL (reference sequence).

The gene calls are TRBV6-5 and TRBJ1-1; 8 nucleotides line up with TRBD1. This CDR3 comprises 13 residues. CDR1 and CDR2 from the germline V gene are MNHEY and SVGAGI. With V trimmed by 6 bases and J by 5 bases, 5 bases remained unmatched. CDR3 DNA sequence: TGTGCCAGCAGGCTCAACAGGGGGACTGAAGCTTTCTTT. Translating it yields CASRLNRGTEAFF.

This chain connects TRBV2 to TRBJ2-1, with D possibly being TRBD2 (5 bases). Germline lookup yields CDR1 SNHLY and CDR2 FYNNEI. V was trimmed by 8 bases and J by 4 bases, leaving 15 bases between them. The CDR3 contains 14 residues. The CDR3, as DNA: TGTGCCAGCCGAGAAACGGACTTATACAATGAGCAGTTCTTC. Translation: CASRETDLYNEQFF.

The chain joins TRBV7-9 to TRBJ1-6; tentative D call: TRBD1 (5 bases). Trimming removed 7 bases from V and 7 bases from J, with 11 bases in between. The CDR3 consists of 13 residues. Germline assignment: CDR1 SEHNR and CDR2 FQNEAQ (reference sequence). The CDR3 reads CASTFPGNSPLHF. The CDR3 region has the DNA TGTGCCAGCACCTTCCCAGGGAATTCACCCCTCCACTTT.

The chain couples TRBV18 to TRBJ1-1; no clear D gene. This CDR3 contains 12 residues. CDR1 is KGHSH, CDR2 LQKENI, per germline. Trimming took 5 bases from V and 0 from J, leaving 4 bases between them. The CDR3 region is CASSSVNTEAFF. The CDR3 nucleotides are TGTGCCAGCTCATCAGTGAACACTGAAGCTTTCTTT.

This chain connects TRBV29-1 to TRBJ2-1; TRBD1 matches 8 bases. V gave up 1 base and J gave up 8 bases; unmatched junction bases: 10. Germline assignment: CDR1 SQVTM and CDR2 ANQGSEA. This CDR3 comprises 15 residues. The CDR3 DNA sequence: TGCAGCGTTGAAGTGGTGGGACAGGTAACCGATGAGCAGTTCTTC. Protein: CSVEVVGQVTDEQFF.

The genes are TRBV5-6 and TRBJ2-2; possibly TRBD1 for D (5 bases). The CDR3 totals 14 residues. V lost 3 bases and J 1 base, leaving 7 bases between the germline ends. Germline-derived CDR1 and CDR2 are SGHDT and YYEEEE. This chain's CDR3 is CASSWGLNTGELFF. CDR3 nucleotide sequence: TGTGCCAGCAGCTGGGGCCTGAACACCGGGGAGCTGTTTTTT.

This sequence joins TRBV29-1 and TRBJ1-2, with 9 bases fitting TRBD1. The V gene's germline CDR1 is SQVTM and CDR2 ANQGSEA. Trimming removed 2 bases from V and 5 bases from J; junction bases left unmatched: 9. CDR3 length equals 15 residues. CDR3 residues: CSVEKGQGTVYGYTF. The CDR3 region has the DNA TGCAGCGTTGAAAAGGGACAGGGCACTGTGTATGGCTACACCTTC. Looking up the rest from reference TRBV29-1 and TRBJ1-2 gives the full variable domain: SAVISQKPSRDICQRGTSLTIQCQVDSQVTMMFWYRQQPGQSLTLIATANQGSEATYESGFVIDKFPISRPNLTFSTLTVSNMSPEDSSIYLCSVEKGQGTVYGYTFGSGTRLTVV.

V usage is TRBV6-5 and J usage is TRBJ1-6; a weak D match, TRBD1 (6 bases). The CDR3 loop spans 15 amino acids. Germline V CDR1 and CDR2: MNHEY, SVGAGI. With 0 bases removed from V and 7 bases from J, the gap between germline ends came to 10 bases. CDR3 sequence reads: CASSYSRQENSPLHF. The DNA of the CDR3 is TGTGCCAGCAGTTACTCTCGACAGGAAAATTCACCCCTCCACTTT.

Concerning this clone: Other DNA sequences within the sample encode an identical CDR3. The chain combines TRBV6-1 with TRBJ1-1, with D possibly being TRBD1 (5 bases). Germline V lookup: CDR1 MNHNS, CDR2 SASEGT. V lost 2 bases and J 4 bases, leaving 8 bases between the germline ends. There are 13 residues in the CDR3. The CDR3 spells CASSELRGTEAFF. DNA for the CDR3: TGTGCCAGCAGTGAATTAAGGGGCACTGAAGCTTTCTTT.

The CDR3 nucleotides read TGTGCCACCAGCAGAGGAGGGAGCAGGGAAGCTTTCTTT. This codes for CATSRGGSREAFF. The gene calls are TRBV15 and TRBJ1-1; D gene ambiguous. V lost 1 base to trimming and J lost 8 bases, with 11 bases between them. Per the germline V gene, CDR1 is LNHNV and CDR2 is YYDKDF (reference sequence). The CDR3 covers 13 residues.

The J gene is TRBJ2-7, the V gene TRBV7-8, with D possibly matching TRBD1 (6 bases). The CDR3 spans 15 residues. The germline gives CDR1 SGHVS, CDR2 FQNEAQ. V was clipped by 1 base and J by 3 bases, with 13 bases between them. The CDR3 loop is CASSLVSGQYYEQYF. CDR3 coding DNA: TGTGCCAGCAGCTTAGTATCCGGACAGTACTACGAGCAGTACTTC.

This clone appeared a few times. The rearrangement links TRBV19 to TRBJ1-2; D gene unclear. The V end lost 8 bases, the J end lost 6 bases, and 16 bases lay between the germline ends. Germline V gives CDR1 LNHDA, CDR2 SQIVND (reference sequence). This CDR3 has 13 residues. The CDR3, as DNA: TGTGCCAGTGGAGGGATGCCGTTAAATGGCTACACCTTC. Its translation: CASGGMPLNGYTF.

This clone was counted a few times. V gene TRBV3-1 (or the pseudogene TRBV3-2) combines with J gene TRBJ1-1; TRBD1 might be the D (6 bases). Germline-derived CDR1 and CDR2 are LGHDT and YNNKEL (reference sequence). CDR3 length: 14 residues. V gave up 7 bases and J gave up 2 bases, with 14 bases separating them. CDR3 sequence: CASKRTEANTEAFF. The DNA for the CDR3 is TGTGCCAGCAAGAGGACAGAGGCTAACACTGAAGCTTTCTTT.

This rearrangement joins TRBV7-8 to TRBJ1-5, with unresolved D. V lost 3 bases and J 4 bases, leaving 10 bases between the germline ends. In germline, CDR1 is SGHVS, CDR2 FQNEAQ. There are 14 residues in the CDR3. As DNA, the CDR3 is TGTGCCAGCAGCTTCCGACGGGGAAATCAGCCCCAGCATTTT. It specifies CASSFRRGNQPQHF.

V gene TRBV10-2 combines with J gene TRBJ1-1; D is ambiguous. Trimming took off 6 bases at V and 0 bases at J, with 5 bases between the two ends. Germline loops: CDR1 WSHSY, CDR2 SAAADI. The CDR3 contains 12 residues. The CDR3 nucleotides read TGCGCCAGCAGCCTCCTGAACACTGAAGCTTTCTTT. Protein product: CASSLLNTEAFF.

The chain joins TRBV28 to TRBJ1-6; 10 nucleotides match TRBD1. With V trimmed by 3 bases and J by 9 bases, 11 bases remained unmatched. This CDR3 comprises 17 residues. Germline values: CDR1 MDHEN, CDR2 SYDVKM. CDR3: CASSFRTGGFQSSPLHF. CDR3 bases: TGTGCCAGCAGTTTCCGGACAGGGGGTTTTCAGAGTTCACCCCTCCACTTT. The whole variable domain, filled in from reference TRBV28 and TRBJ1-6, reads DVKVTQSSRYLVKRTGEKVFLECVQDMDHENMFWYRQDPGLGLRLIYFSYDVKMKEKGDIPEGYSVSREKKERFSLILESASTNQTSMYLCASSFRTGGFQSSPLHFGNGTRLTVT.

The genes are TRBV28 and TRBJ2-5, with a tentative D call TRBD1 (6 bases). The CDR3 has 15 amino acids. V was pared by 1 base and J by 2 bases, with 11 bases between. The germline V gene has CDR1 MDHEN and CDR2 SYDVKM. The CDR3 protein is CASSLYGQGQETQYF. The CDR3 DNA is TGTGCCAGCAGTTTATACGGGCAGGGGCAAGAGACCCAGTACTTC.

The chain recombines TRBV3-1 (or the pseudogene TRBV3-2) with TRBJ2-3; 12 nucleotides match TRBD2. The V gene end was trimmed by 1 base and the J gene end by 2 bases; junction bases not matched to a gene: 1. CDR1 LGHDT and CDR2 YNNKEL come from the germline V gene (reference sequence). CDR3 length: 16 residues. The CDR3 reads CASSQGLAGATDTQYF. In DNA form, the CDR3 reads TGTGCCAGCAGCCAAGGACTAGCGGGGGCCACAGATACGCAGTATTTT.

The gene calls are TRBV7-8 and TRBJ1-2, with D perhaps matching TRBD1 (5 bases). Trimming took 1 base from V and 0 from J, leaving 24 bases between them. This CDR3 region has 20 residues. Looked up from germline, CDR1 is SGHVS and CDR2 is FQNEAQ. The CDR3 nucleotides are TGTGCCAGCAGCTTAGTCCCGCTGTCAGCGGGGCCCGGGGCTAACTATGGCTACACCTTC. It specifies CASSLVPLSAGPGANYGYTF.

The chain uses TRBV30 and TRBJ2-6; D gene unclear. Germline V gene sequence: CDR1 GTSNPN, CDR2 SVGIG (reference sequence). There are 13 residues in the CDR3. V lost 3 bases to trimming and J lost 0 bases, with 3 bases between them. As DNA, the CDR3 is TGTGCCTGGAGGAGCTCTGGGGCCAACGTCCTGACTTTC. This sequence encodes CAWRSSGANVLTF.